This is a list of T cell receptor beta chains from one sample in a study of CD8+CD57+ T cells in acquired aplastic anemia. TCRdb re-called the reads with MiXCR, one entry per CDR3 protein. The data show fewer than 150,000 distinct CDR3 sequences, 48% seen once. Sequences were obtained from sorted CD4+, CD8+, or CD8+CD57+ T cells (not recorded which) from PBMCs. The receptors derive from a human donor in good health, serving as a control. Both conserved end residues are part of each CDR3. D genes are given only for firm matches. For some rows the clone size is stated as once, few or many, or as a class when expanded; others skip it.

j_call cdr3_length v_call clone_size d_call cdr3_aa cdr3_nt
TRBJ2-7 18 TRBV7-8 NA NA CASSNRVPGPGGSYEQYF TGTGCCAGCAGCAACAGGGTTCCGGGTCCTGGAGGCTCCTACGAGCAGTACTTC
TRBJ1-1 13 TRBV2 many NA CASSEAVPTEAFF TGTGCCAGCAGTGAAGCGGTACCGACTGAAGCTTTCTTT
TRBJ1-1 17 TRBV5-1 many TRBD1 CASSMDRGTSWNTEAFF TGCGCCAGCAGCATGGACAGGGGAACCTCATGGAACACTGAAGCTTTCTTT
TRBJ2-3 13 TRBV5-6 NA NA CASSFDPPYTQYF TGTGCCAGCAGCTTCGACCCTCCTTATACGCAGTATTTT
TRBJ1-1 13 TRBV5-5 many NA CASSQQGNTEAFF TGTGCCAGCAGTCAACAGGGCAACACTGAAGCTTTCTTT
TRBJ1-5 15 TRBV5-1 many NA CASSLTTGSNQPQHF TGCGCCAGCAGCTTGACAACAGGGAGCAATCAGCCCCAGCATTTT
TRBJ2-3 11 TRBV7-9 NA NA CASSPDYTQYF TGTGCCAGCAGCCCTGATTATACGCAGTATTTT
TRBJ2-1 14 TRBV6-5 NA NA CASSYTRRNNEQFF TGTGCCAGCAGTTACACCCGACGGAACAATGAGCAGTTCTTC
TRBJ2-1 18 TRBV20-1 NA TRBD2 CSAGWTSGGPSSYNEQFF TGCAGTGCTGGCTGGACTAGCGGGGGGCCTAGCTCCTACAATGAGCAGTTCTTC
TRBJ1-2 13 TRBV20-1 many NA CSASQGHLSGYTF TGCAGTGCAAGTCAGGGTCACCTCTCTGGCTACACCTTC
TRBJ2-7 13 TRBV19 NA NA CAAKGAGARGQYF TGTGCCGCAAAGGGGGCGGGGGCACGGGGGCAGTACTTC
TRBJ2-7 14 TRBV7-3 NA NA CASSRSGGNYEQYF TGTGCCAGCAGCCGAAGCGGAGGGAACTACGAGCAGTACTTC
TRBJ1-2 15 TRBV19 few NA CASNRQPGGNYGYTF TGTGCCAGTAACAGACAGCCTGGGGGCAACTATGGCTACACCTTC
TRBJ2-5 14 TRBV20-1 NA TRBD1 CSAIRDRGRETQYF TGCAGTGCTATCCGGGACAGGGGCAGGGAGACCCAGTACTTC
TRBJ2-7 17 TRBV25-1 many TRBD1 CASSGVGQGSRPYEQYF TGTGCCAGCAGTGGGGTGGGACAGGGTTCTAGGCCCTACGAGCAGTACTTC
TRBJ2-7 13 TRBV7-2 many NA CASSLGRVYEQYF TGTGCCAGCAGCTTAGGTAGGGTATACGAGCAGTACTTC
TRBJ2-3 15 TRBV20-1 NA NA CSASGRGRSTDTQYF TGCAGTGCTAGTGGTCGGGGGAGGAGCACAGATACGCAGTATTTT
TRBJ2-7 15 TRBV6-5 many NA CASSKRAGGSYEQYF TGTGCCAGCTCCAAACGGGCAGGGGGGAGCTACGAGCAGTACTTC
TRBJ1-2 17 TRBV24-1 NA NA CATSDAGRRGNGYGYTF TGTGCCACCAGTGATGCAGGACGGAGAGGGAACGGCTATGGCTACACCTTC
TRBJ2-3 14 TRBV11-3 NA NA CASSLEAYTDTQYF TGTGCCAGCAGCTTAGAGGCTTACACAGATACGCAGTATTTT
TRBJ1-2 16 TRBV19 NA NA CASSIWFGDANSVYTF TGTGCCAGTAGTATCTGGTTCGGCGACGCAAACTCGGTCTACACCTTC
TRBJ2-3 12 TRBV7-9 many NA CASSPRADTQYF TGTGCCAGCAGCCCGAGAGCAGATACGCAGTATTTT
TRBJ2-7 13 TRBV11-2 NA NA CASTPRDFSGQYF TGTGCCAGCACCCCCCGGGACTTTTCGGGGCAGTACTTC
TRBJ1-5 14 TRBV25-1 once NA CASSDAGSNQPQHF TGTGCCAGCAGTGACGCGGGGAGCAATCAGCCCCAGCATTTT
TRBJ1-1 10 TRBV10-1 NA NA CARGLTEAFF TGCGCCAGGGGGCTCACTGAAGCTTTCTTT
TRBJ2-2 14 TRBV2 many NA CASRFGLPSGELFF TGTGCCAGCAGGTTTGGACTTCCCTCCGGGGAGCTGTTTTTT
TRBJ2-1 16 TRBV6-1 NA TRBD1 CASSPSPTGSSYEQFF TGTGCCAGCAGCCCATCACCGACAGGGAGCTCCTACGAGCAGTTCTTC
TRBJ1-5 14 TRBV27 NA NA CASSFRGLNQPQHF TGTGCCAGCAGTTTCCGAGGGCTCAATCAGCCCCAGCATTTT
TRBJ2-7 18 TRBV3-1 NA NA CASSLRVTSGGSPYEQYF TGTGCCAGCAGCCTCCGGGTGACTAGTGGGGGGTCACCCTACGAGCAGTACTTC
TRBJ1-4 14 TRBV6-1 NA TRBD1 CASKPGQGVEKLFF TGTGCCAGCAAACCGGGACAGGGAGTAGAAAAACTGTTTTTT
TRBJ2-5 14 TRBV11-1 many NA CASSRPRREETQYF TGTGCCAGCAGCCGACCCCGACGGGAAGAGACCCAGTACTTC
TRBJ1-2 13 TRBV6-1 many NA CASSRTGIYGYTF TGTGCCAGCAGCAGAACAGGGATCTATGGCTACACCTTC
TRBJ2-7 13 TRBV10-3 NA NA CAISDGQDYEQYF TGTGCCATCAGTGACGGGCAGGACTACGAGCAGTACTTC
TRBJ1-5 15 TRBV2 many NA CASSARGTNNQPQHF TGTGCCAGCAGTGCCCGAGGGACCAACAATCAGCCCCAGCATTTT
TRBJ2-3 15 TRBV14 NA NA CASSQWNSVTDTQYF TGTGCCAGCAGCCAATGGAACAGCGTCACAGATACGCAGTATTTT
TRBJ1-4 13 TRBV10-3 NA NA CAISVNSNEKLFF TGTGCCATCAGTGTGAACAGTAATGAAAAACTGTTTTTT
TRBJ2-1 13 TRBV20-1 NA TRBD1 CSALGTGTNEQFF TGCAGTGCACTCGGGACAGGGACCAATGAGCAGTTCTTC